The entry below describes one TCR beta chain. Its antigen remains unidentified. With 60 Vbeta and 13 Jbeta primers, the PCR was carried out. Sequencing was performed with immunoSEQ multiplex PCR; in TCRdb, only in-frame clones are kept and a portion is missing. The sample lists 150,000 or so clones, 75% occurring once. The source of the sample is a study of cytomegalovirus exposure and HLA in healthy donors. Study-level results: A few chains tied to CMV proved CMV antigen-specific in vitro. The likely origin of a cluster of highly shared sequence variants was a sequencing artifact.

V lost 9 bases, J lost 0 bases, and 13 bases lay in between. The CDR3 is 14 amino acids. Germline CDR1 is MNHEY and CDR2 is SMNVEV (reference sequence). The chain recombines TRBV27 with TRBJ2-3, with D perhaps matching TRBD2 (5 bases). The specimen sequenced was PBMCs. The receptor was derived from a man younger than 35 in good health and CMV-seropositive. CDR3 nucleotide sequence: TGTGCCAGTACGGAGAGGGCTAGCACAGATACGCAGTATTTT. As protein: CASTERASTDTQYF.